The subject of this entry is one TCR beta chain. Its antigen is not identified. This sample is drawn from a study of cytomegalovirus exposure and HLA in healthy donors. Study-wide results and caveats: Per a later analysis, 15,000 to 20,000 TCR beta sequences showed association with HLA alleles at 0.05 false discovery rate. Roughly even sequencing depth across donors was the assumption behind the presence/absence analyses.

The primer mix had 60 Vbeta and 13 Jbeta primers. Sequencing was performed with immunoSEQ multiplex PCR; in TCRdb, only in-frame clones are kept and a portion is missing. The sample lists fewer than 200,000 clones; roughly 77% were seen once. Sequencing input: PBMCs. This TCR was sampled from a woman aged 40 to 55 in good health and CMV-seropositive.

The CDR3 region has the DNA TGTGCCAGCAGCCCTGCGACTAGCGGGAGCAATGAGCAGTTCTTC. Translated, it gives CASSPATSGSNEQFF. The chain has TRBV11-2 and TRBJ2-1; 12 nucleotides agree with TRBD2. Germline V gives CDR1 SGHAT, CDR2 FQNNGV. With V trimmed by 5 bases and J by 6 bases, 5 bases remained unmatched. The CDR3 sequence is 15 residues long.